This T cell receptor beta chain was recovered during a study of post-analysis software for immune sequencing data. Between the trimmed V and J ends, which lost 5 bases and 5 bases, there was a span of 4 bases. The CDR3 runs to 11 residues. Germline V gene data show CDR1 as SNHLY and CDR2 as FYNNEI. About this clonotype: Its target is not known.

Unique molecular identifiers featured in each of the TCR beta cDNA libraries. T cells numbering roughly 0.9 to 10 million yielded cDNA molecules that totaled around 500,000. TCRdb called the PCR reads again in MiXCR, with one record for every CDR3 protein. This table holds roughly 670,000 distinct CDR3 sequences, approximately 60% found once. Study-level findings and limits: There was significantly lower normalized Chao1 diversity in multiple sclerosis patients than in controls. Patients carried roughly 5 TRBV segments more frequently than controls did, and TRBV5-6, TRBV5-1 and TRBV20-1 were among them.

The specimen sequenced was blood. The V call is TRBV2, the J call TRBJ2-4; D ambiguous. This TCR derives from a girl aged 2 to 10 with multiple sclerosis. The CDR3 bases are TGTGCCAGCAGTCAGGAAAACATTCAGTACTTC. Translating it yields CASSQENIQYF.